The sequence of this T cell receptor (beta chain) was determined in a study of molecular identifiers for immune sequencing clone quantification. About this clonotype: This sequence may be a read error, since a much larger clone differs from it by one base.

TCRdb analysed the PCR reads with MiXCR anew, one entry per CDR3 protein. Of about half a million distinct CDR3 sequences listed, roughly 26% are singletons. The V gene's germline CDR1 is SSHAT and CDR2 FNYEAQ (reference sequence). The CDR3 is 15 residues long. The chain combines TRBV7-7 with TRBJ2-5; perhaps TRBD2 as D (5 bases). The sequencing input was naive CD8+ T cells from blood, with Jurkat cell RNA spiked in. The subset here: FACS-sorted CD8+CD4-CCR7+CD45RA+ naive T cells. The receptor was derived from a human donor in good health. Some libraries in this study had Jurkat cell RNA spiked in. Here the CDR3 reads CASSLVPGLRETQYF. In DNA, the CDR3 is TGTGCTAGCAGCTTAGTCCCGGGATTACGAGAGACCCAGTACTTC.